The 8 T cell receptor beta chains below come from one sample, sequenced in a study of blood T cells in healthy people across ages. The second PCR ran roughly 7 to 11 cycles with a sample-barcoded 5' primer and J-beta primers. TCRdb re-called the 5' RACE reads with MiXCR, one entry per CDR3 protein. Of approximately 730,000 distinct CDR3 sequences listed, around half were seen once; the top ten hold roughly two fifths. The sample consisted of blood. These TCRs come from a man at least 80 years old in good health.

The rearrangement links TRBV20-1 to TRBJ2-1; a weak D match, TRBD2 (6 bases). The germline V and J ends were trimmed by 6 bases and 7 bases, with 13 bases remaining between them. Germline V gene lookup returns CDR1 DFQATT and CDR2 SNEGSKA (reference sequence). This CDR3 region has 12 residues. As DNA, the CDR3 is TGCAGTGCCTCGGGACTTAAGAATGAGCAGTTCTTC. Translation gives CSASGLKNEQFF.

In its sample, this clonotype was seen a few times. The chain uses TRBV2 and TRBJ1-1; TRBD1 matches at 9 bases. V shed 7 bases and J 10 bases; nucleotides not matched to a gene: 13. Germline-derived CDR1 and CDR2 are SNHLY and FYNNEI. The CDR3 has 14 amino acids. The CDR3 is CASTVPGQGSSAFF. The CDR3 DNA follows: TGTGCCAGCACCGTCCCGGGACAGGGTTCCTCAGCTTTCTTT.

V gene TRBV7-2 combines with J gene TRBJ2-1, with 9 bases that match TRBD1. The CDR3 has 15 residues. J was trimmed by 2 bases and V by 3 bases; bases with no gene match: 2. The germline V gene encodes CDR1 SGHTA and CDR2 FQGNSA. In DNA form, the CDR3 reads TGTGCCAGCAGCTTCGACAGGGGGACCTACAATGAGCAGTTCTTC. Its protein product is CASSFDRGTYNEQFF.

The sample holds a few counts of this clonotype. The CDR3 nucleotides read TGCAGCGTTGACCCAGGGAAGGGGTACGAGCAGTACTTC. Translating gives CSVDPGKGYEQYF. The J gene is TRBJ2-7, the V gene TRBV29-1, with D tentatively TRBD1 (5 bases). Germline loops: CDR1 SQVTM, CDR2 ANQGSEA. This CDR3 comprises 13 residues. The V gene lost 3 bases and the J gene lost 4 bases, with 13 bases spanning the gap.

J is TRBJ2-3 and V is TRBV29-1, with D hard to call. This CDR3 is built from 12 residues. Germline CDR1 and CDR2: SQVTM and ANQGSEA. Trimming stripped 4 bases from V and 3 bases from J, with 8 bases between. This chain's CDR3 is CSVGARTDTQYF. The CDR3 region has the DNA TGCAGCGTTGGGGCTAGGACAGATACGCAGTATTTT.

This chain connects TRBV24-1 to TRBJ2-5; D uncertain. Trimming pared 2 bases from V and 5 bases from J, leaving 8 bases between. The CDR3 loop spans 13 amino acids. The germline V gene has CDR1 KGHDR and CDR2 SFDVKD. The CDR3 region has the DNA TGTGCCACCAGTGATTCTTCGGTGGAGACCCAGTACTTC. Translated: CATSDSSVETQYF.

In this sample, this clonotype turned up a few times. The chain is built from TRBV29-1 and TRBJ2-7, with 7 bases matching TRBD2. After removal of 7 bases from V and 2 bases from J, the junction contained 11 bases not matched to a gene. The CDR3 is 14 amino acids. The germline V gene has CDR1 SQVTM and CDR2 ANQGSEA. The CDR3 bases are TGCAGCGCCAGAAGCGGGGCAGGGACCTACGAGCAGTACTTC. Encoded protein: CSARSGAGTYEQYF.

V and J are TRBV7-2 and TRBJ1-6; TRBD1 matches at 7 bases. The CDR3 spans 17 residues. CDR1 is SGHTA and CDR2 is FQGNSA in the germline V gene. The V segment lost 0 bases and the J segment 5 bases; nucleotides outside the gene matches: 7. Written as DNA, the CDR3 is TGTGCCAGCAGCTTAGCGCCGGGACAGAGAGATAATTCACCCCTCCACTTT. Protein product: CASSLAPGQRDNSPLHF.